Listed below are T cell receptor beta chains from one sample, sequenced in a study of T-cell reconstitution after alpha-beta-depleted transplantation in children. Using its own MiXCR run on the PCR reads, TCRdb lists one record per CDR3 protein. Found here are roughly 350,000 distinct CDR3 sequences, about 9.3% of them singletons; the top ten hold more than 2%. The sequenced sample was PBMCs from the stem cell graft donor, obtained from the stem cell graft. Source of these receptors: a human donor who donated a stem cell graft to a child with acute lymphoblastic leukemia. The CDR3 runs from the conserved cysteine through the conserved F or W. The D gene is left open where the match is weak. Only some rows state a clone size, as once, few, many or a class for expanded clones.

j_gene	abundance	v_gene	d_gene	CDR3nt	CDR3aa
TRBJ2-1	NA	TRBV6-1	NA	TGTGCCAGCAGCCCTAGGGGCGACTACAATGAGCAGTTCTTC	CASSPRGDYNEQFF
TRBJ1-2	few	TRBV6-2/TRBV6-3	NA	TGTGCCAGCAGAGAGACAGCTAACTATGGCTACACCTTC	CASRETANYGYTF
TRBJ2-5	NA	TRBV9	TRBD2	TGTGCCAGCAGCGTAGCTAGCGGGAGCGGAGAGACCCAGTACTTC	CASSVASGSGETQYF
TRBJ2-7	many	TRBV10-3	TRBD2	TGTGCCATCATGGTAGGGGCGGGAGTTGGCGAGCAGTACTTC	CAIMVGAGVGEQYF
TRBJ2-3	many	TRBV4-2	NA	TGTGCCAGCAGCCAAGATTCCAGGGCCGACGTGATGGCCACAGATACGCAGTATTTT	CASSQDSRADVMATDTQYF
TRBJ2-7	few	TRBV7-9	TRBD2	TGTGCCAGCAGCTTAATCAGCGGGAGGGCCTTTTCGGACGAGCAGTACTTC	CASSLISGRAFSDEQYF
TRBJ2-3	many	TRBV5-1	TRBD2	TGCGCCAGCAGCTTGGGCACTAGCGGGGACACAGATACGCAGTATTTT	CASSLGTSGDTDTQYF
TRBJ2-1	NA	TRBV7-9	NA	TGTGCCAGCAGCAAACTAGTGGATGAGCAGTTCTTC	CASSKLVDEQFF
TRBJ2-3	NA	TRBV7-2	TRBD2	TGTGCCAGCAGCCACTCAAGCGGGAGATACGATACGCAGTATTTT	CASSHSSGRYDTQYF
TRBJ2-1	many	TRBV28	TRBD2	TGTGCCAGCAGTTTGGTGGGAGGGGACAATGAGCAGTTCTTC	CASSLVGGDNEQFF
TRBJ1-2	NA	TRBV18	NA	TGTGCCAGCTCACCTTTGGGGGAATTCAACTATGGCTACACCTTC	CASSPLGEFNYGYTF
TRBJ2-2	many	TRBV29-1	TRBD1	TGCAGCGTTGGTCCCCGGACAGGAGACACCGGGGAGCTGTTTTTT	CSVGPRTGDTGELFF
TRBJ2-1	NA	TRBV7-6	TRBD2	TGTGCCAGCAGCTTAGCAGCTAGCGGGAGGGCCCGGAATGAGCAGTTCTTC	CASSLAASGRARNEQFF
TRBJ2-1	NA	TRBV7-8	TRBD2	TGTGCCAGCAGCTTAATAACTAGCGGGAGGCTGAATGAGCAGTTCTTC	CASSLITSGRLNEQFF
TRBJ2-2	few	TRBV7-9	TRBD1	TGTGCCAGCAGCCGCGGCTCAGGGGGCACCGGGGAGCTGTTTTTT	CASSRGSGGTGELFF
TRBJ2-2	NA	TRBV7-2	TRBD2	TGTGCCAGCAGCAGCCTAGCGGGAGTTGCAACCGGGGAGCTGTTTTTT	CASSSLAGVATGELFF
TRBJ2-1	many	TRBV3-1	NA	TGTGCCAGCAGCCACCTCAATGAGCAGTTCTTC	CASSHLNEQFF
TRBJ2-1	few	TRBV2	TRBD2	TGTGCCAGCAGGGCCCGACTAGCGGTAAACAATGAGCAGTTCTTC	CASRARLAVNNEQFF
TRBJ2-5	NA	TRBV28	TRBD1	TGTGCCAGCAGTTTAAGCCGGGACAGGGTAGAAGAGACCCAGTACTTC	CASSLSRDRVEETQYF
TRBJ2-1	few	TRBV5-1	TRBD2	TGCGCCAGCAGCTTGGCTAGCGGGAGGGAGAATGAGCAGTTCTTC	CASSLASGRENEQFF
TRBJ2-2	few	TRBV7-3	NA	TGTGCCAGCAGCTTAAGGGAGAACACCGGGGAGCTGTTTTTT	CASSLRENTGELFF
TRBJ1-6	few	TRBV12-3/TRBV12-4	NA	TGTGCCAGCAGTTTAAAAGGGGGAGATTCACCCCTCCACTTT	CASSLKGGDSPLHF
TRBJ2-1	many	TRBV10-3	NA	TGTGCCATCAGTGAGTTGTCTTATGAGCAGTTCTTC	CAISELSYEQFF
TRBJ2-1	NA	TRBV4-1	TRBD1	TGCGCCAGCAGCCAAGCAGGGGACAGGGCTTTGAGTGAGCAGTTCTTC	CASSQAGDRALSEQFF
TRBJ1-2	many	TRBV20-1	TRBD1	TGCAGTGCTAGAGATGGGAAGGGGGCATATTATGGCTACACCTTC	CSARDGKGAYYGYTF
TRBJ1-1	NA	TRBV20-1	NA	TGCAGTGCTCGCCCCCCTGGCAGAGCCGAAGCTTTCTTT	CSARPPGRAEAFF
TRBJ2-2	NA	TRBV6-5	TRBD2	TGTGCCAGCAGTTACGGGGGACTAGTGAAACAGGGGGAGCTGTTTTTT	CASSYGGLVKQGELFF